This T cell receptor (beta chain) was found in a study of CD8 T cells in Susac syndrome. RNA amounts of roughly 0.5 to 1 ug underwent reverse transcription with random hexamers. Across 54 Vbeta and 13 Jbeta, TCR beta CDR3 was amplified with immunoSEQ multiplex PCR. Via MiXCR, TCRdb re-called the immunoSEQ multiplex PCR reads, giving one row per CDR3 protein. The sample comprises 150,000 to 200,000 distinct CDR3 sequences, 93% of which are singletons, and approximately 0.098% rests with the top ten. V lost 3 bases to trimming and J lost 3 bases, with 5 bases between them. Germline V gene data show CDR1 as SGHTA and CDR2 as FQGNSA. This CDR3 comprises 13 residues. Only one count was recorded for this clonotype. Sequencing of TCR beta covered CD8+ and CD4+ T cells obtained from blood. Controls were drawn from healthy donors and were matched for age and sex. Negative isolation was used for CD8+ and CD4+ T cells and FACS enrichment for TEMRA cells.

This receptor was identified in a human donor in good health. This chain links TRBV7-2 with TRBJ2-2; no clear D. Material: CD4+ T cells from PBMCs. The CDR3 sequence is CASSFRDTGELFF. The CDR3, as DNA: TGTGCCAGCAGCTTCAGAGACACCGGGGAGCTGTTTTTT.